The rows below give T cell receptor beta chains drawn from one sample of a study of blood T cell repertoires in COVID-19. Profiling relied on immunoSEQ multiplex PCR, and the TCRdb table lists in-frame clones only, not all of them. The data contain approximately 46,000 clones, less than 95% of them singletons. The sequencing input was peripheral blood. These receptors originate from a man aged 65 to 85 with active COVID-19. The CDR3 runs from the conserved cysteine through the conserved F or W. Each record gives: clone size, V gene, J gene, D gene, CDR3 DNA, CDR3 protein. D genes are given only for firm matches. Size values are once, few and many counts, or a class for expanded clones, and some rows have none.

>NA|TRBV19|TRBJ1-5|NA
TGTGCCAGTCAACAATTTCTTAGCAATCAGCCCCAGCATTTT
CASQQFLSNQPQHF
>NA|TRBV5-5|TRBJ1-2|NA
TGTGCCAGCAGCCCTGCCGGGGCGGGGCCCTATGGCTACACCTTC
CASSPAGAGPYGYTF
>NA|TRBV27|TRBJ1-2|NA
TGTGCCAGCAGTTTAGGCCAGGGCTATGGCTACACCTTC
CASSLGQGYGYTF
>NA|TRBV18|TRBJ1-2|NA
TGTGCCAGCTCACCACCCTCCTCAAACTCTACCTTC
CASSPPSSNSTF
>NA|TRBV5-4|TRBJ1-5|NA
TGTGCCAGCAGCTTTTCGGGGGAACCTAATCAGCCCCAGCATTTT
CASSFSGEPNQPQHF
>NA|TRBV5-1|TRBJ1-1|TRBD1
TGCGCCAGCAGCTCGGGGGACAGGAACACTGAAGCTTTCTTT
CASSSGDRNTEAFF
>NA|TRBV28|TRBJ1-4|TRBD1
TGTGCCAGCAGGGAGACAGGGACTAATGAAAAACTGTTTTTT
CASRETGTNEKLFF
>NA|TRBV19|TRBJ2-1|TRBD2
TGTGCCAGTAGTACATTAGCGGGGGCGAGCTCCTACAATGAGCAGTTCTTC
CASSTLAGASSYNEQFF
>NA|TRBV6-5|TRBJ2-1|NA
TGTGCCAGCAGTTACGACATGGGGAGCAATGAGCAGTTCTTC
CASSYDMGSNEQFF
>NA|TRBV6-5|TRBJ2-6|NA
TGTGCCAGCAGTACCGCAGGGGCTGGGGCCAACGTCCTGACTTTC
CASSTAGAGANVLTF
>NA|TRBV19|TRBJ1-2|NA
TGTGCCAGTACGACGGTCGGGACTTATGGCTACACCTTC
CASTTVGTYGYTF
>NA|TRBV14|TRBJ2-5|TRBD1
TGTGCCAGCAGACCTCGGACAGGGGAATGGGAGACCCAGTACTTC
CASRPRTGEWETQYF
>NA|TRBV4-2|TRBJ2-3|TRBD2
TGTGCCAGCAGCCACAGACTAGCCACTAGCACAGATACGCAGTATTTT
CASSHRLATSTDTQYF
>NA|TRBV25-1|TRBJ2-5|TRBD1
TGTGCCAGCAGTGAACCCCGGGGCAGGGGGTTAGAGACCCAGTACTTC
CASSEPRGRGLETQYF
>NA|TRBV7-2|TRBJ1-1|NA
TGTGCCAGCAGCTTAGAGCCCGGGGGCACTGAAGCTTTCTTT
CASSLEPGGTEAFF
>NA|TRBV28|TRBJ1-2|TRBD1
TGTGCCAGCAGTTTACAACAGGGGCTCTATGGCTACACCTTC
CASSLQQGLYGYTF
>few|TRBV5-1|TRBJ2-7|NA
TGCGCCAGCAGCTTAAGCCCAACAGGGTCGCGTATGGAGCAGTACTTC
CASSLSPTGSRMEQYF
>NA|TRBV5-1|TRBJ1-3|NA
TGCGCCAGCAGCTTGGAGTTCTCGACGGGTGACACCATATATTTT
CASSLEFSTGDTIYF
>NA|TRBV18|TRBJ1-4|TRBD1
TGTGCCAGCTCACCACCGACCGGGACAGACAATGAAAAACTGTTTTTT
CASSPPTGTDNEKLFF
>NA|TRBV5-1|TRBJ2-7|TRBD1
TGCGCCAGCAGCTTGAAGGGTTTTGGGACAGGGTTTTCCTACGAGCAGTACTTC
CASSLKGFGTGFSYEQYF
>NA|TRBV5-1|TRBJ2-2|TRBD1
TGCGCCAGCAGCCTGACGGGACAGGGGACCGGGGAGCTGTTTTTT
CASSLTGQGTGELFF
>NA|TRBV10-3|TRBJ1-6|NA
TGTGCCATCAGTACTAGGCCAGGCGGTACGAATTCACCCCTCCACTTT
CAISTRPGGTNSPLHF
>NA|TRBV4-1|TRBJ2-1|TRBD1
TGCGCCAGCAGCCACCGGGACAGAGACAATGAGCAGTTCTTC
CASSHRDRDNEQFF
>NA|TRBV11-2|TRBJ2-7|NA
TGTGCCAGCAGCCCAGGGCCCCGAGAGAACTACGAGCAGTACTTC
CASSPGPRENYEQYF
>NA|TRBV6-1|TRBJ1-5|TRBD1
TGTGCCAGCAGTGACGGGACAGGGGGGAGGCAGCCCCAGCATTTT
CASSDGTGGRQPQHF
>NA|TRBV30|TRBJ2-1|TRBD2
TGTGCCTGGAGTGTCGCTAGCGGTTCCTACAATGAGCAGTTCTTC
CAWSVASGSYNEQFF
>once|TRBV19|TRBJ1-4|NA
TGTGCCAGTAGTATGTCACAGAGAAATGAAAAACTGTTTTTT
CASSMSQRNEKLFF
>NA|TRBV3-1/TRBV3-2|TRBJ2-1|TRBD1
TGTGCCAGCAGCCAAGCAGGGGGCTTGTTCTTC
CASSQAGGLFF
>NA|TRBV29-1|TRBJ2-3|NA
TGCAGCGGGGGTGGGGGGGCGAATACGCAGTATTTT
CSGGGGANTQYF
>once|TRBV14|TRBJ2-3|TRBD2
TGTGCCAGCAGCCTGGGACTAGCGGGACCCGAGGATACGCAGTATTTT
CASSLGLAGPEDTQYF
>NA|TRBV6-5|TRBJ1-1|NA
TGTGCCAGCAGTACGCGGGACACTGAAGCTTTCTTT
CASSTRDTEAFF
>NA|TRBV12-3/TRBV12-4|TRBJ2-2|NA
TGTGCCAGCAGCCTCGAGACAGGGGAGCTGTTTTTT
CASSLETGELFF
>NA|TRBV7-6|TRBJ1-1|NA
TGTGCCAGCAGCCCAACTGGTGGGGCCTCGAACACTGAAGCTTTCTTT
CASSPTGGASNTEAFF
>NA|TRBV2|TRBJ1-6|TRBD1
TGTGCCAGCAGAAGGGACAGGGTAGACTCACCCCTCCACTTT
CASRRDRVDSPLHF
>NA|TRBV5-4|TRBJ2-7|TRBD1
TGTGCCAGCAGTTCCCGGACAGGCCTTAGCGAGCAGTACTTC
CASSSRTGLSEQYF
>few|TRBV7-8|TRBJ1-2|NA
TGTGCCAGCAGCCTGGGCCCGGGAGCTACTAACTATGGCTACACCTTC
CASSLGPGATNYGYTF
>NA|TRBV7-4|TRBJ1-1|TRBD1
TGTGCCAGCAGCCAGGACAGGGTGAACACTGAAGCTTTCTTT
CASSQDRVNTEAFF
>NA|TRBV7-8|TRBJ1-6|TRBD1
TGTGCCAGCAGCAACAACAGGGGGAATTCACCCCTCCACTTT
CASSNNRGNSPLHF
>NA|TRBV9|TRBJ1-5|NA
TGTGCCAGCAGCCTCCGGACAGTTAGCAATCAGCCCCAGCATTTT
CASSLRTVSNQPQHF
>NA|TRBV27|TRBJ1-5|NA
TGTGCCAGCAGGATCAGCACTAACAGCAATCAGCCCCAGCATTTT
CASRISTNSNQPQHF
>NA|TRBV7-3|TRBJ1-1|NA
TGTGCCAGCAGCATTCAGGTAAACACTGAAGCTTTCTTT
CASSIQVNTEAFF